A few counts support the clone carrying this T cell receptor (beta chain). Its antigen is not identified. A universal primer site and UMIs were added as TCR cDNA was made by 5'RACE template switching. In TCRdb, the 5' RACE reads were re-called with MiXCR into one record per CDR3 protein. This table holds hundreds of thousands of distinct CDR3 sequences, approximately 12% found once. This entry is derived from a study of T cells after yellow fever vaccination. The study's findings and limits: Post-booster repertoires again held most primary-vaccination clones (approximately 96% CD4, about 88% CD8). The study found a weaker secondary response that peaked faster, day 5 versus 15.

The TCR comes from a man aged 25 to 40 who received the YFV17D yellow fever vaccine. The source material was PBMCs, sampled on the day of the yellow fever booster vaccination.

CDR3 in DNA: TGTGCCAGCAGAGAGACAGGGACCACTGAAGCTTTCTTT. It encodes CASRETGTTEAFF. The gene calls are TRBV7-3 and TRBJ1-1, with TRBD1 matching over 7 bases. V was clipped by 6 bases and J by 4 bases; unmatched bases: 5. Germline assignment: CDR1 SGHTA and CDR2 FQGTGA. CDR3 length: 13 residues. The whole variable domain, remainder taken from reference TRBV7-3 and TRBJ1-1, is GAGVSQTPSNKVTEKGKYVELRCDPISGHTALYWYRQSLGQGPEFLIYFQGTGAADDSGLPNDRFFAVRPEGSVSTLKIQRTERGDSAVYLCASRETGTTEAFFGQGTRLTVV.